The 21 T cell receptor beta chains presented below share a single source sample, sequenced in a study of control samples from healthy donors and cancer patients. Assay: immunoSEQ multiplex PCR; the TCRdb copy retains only in-frame clones and omits some. The table shows 250,000 to 300,000 clones, with approximately 80% occurring only once. The sequenced material came from PBMCs. The receptors shown here come from a woman aged 55-70 years with lung cancer.

This clone was picked up one time. CDR3 loop: CASSVGQGLNTEAFF. DNA of the CDR3: TGTGCCAGCAGCGTAGGCCAGGGACTGAACACTGAAGCTTTCTTT. The genes are TRBV9 and TRBJ1-1; D possibly corresponds to TRBD1 (5 bases). Germline V CDR1 and CDR2: SGDLS, YYNGEE. Trimming shortened V by 0 bases and J by 0 bases, and 9 bases separated the two germline ends. This CDR3 has 15 residues.

This chain uses TRBV5-1 with TRBJ1-1; D gene ambiguous. Germline-derived CDR1 and CDR2 are SGHRS and YFSETQ. The ends were cut back, 2 bases at V and 2 bases at J, with 10 bases in the middle. The CDR3 is 14 residues long. CDR3 nucleotides: TGCGCCAGCAGCTTTGGGTACTTAAACACTGAAGCTTTCTTT. It specifies CASSFGYLNTEAFF.

Details on this clone: A much larger clone is a single base away; this may be a read error. This sample also contains other DNA sequences that code for the same CDR3. The chain couples TRBV3-1 (or the pseudogene TRBV3-2) to TRBJ2-7; D call uncertain. The V and J ends lost 1 base and 6 bases respectively, with 4 bases between them. Germline CDR1 reads LGHDT; CDR2 reads YNNKEL (reference sequence). This CDR3 has 11 residues. The CDR3 loop is CASSQGLEQYF. The CDR3 DNA follows: TGTGCCAGCAGCCAAGGTCTCGAGCAGTACTTC.

This chain joins TRBV2 and TRBJ2-1; D is unclear. CDR3 size: 13 residues. V was trimmed by 2 bases and J by 5 bases, leaving 7 bases between them. Germline V CDR1 and CDR2: SNHLY, FYNNEI. The CDR3 region has the DNA TGTGCCAGCAGTGAATTTAAAAACAATGAGCAGTTCTTC. This sequence encodes CASSEFKNNEQFF.

The V and J genes are TRBV24-1 and TRBJ2-2; D is perhaps TRBD1 or TRBD2 (5 bases each). Germline V gives CDR1 KGHDR, CDR2 SFDVKD. This CDR3 spans 16 amino acids. Deletions cut 2 bases from V and 0 bases from J, with 9 bases between. The CDR3 protein is CATSDSGPPNTGELFF. CDR3 in DNA: TGTGCCACCAGTGATTCGGGACCACCGAACACCGGGGAGCTGTTTTTT.

The chain employs TRBV7-3 and TRBJ2-1; the match to TRBD2 covers 7 bases. Trimming at V came to 5 bases and at J to 5 bases, leaving 6 bases not matched to a gene. CDR1 SGHTA and CDR2 FQGTGA come from the germline V gene. The CDR3 has 14 amino acids. CDR3 DNA: TGTGCCAGCAGCCCCAGCGGGACCAACAATGAGCAGTTCTTC. Protein product: CASSPSGTNNEQFF.

This chain uses TRBV3-1 (or the pseudogene TRBV3-2) with TRBJ2-7; D gene uncertain. Trimming removed 0 bases from V and 5 bases from J, with 8 bases in between. The CDR3 sequence is 13 residues long. The V gene's germline CDR1 is LGHDT and CDR2 YNNKEL (reference sequence). The CDR3 nucleotides are TGTGCCAGCAGCCAAGATAACGGGCACGAGCAGTACTTC. This gives the protein CASSQDNGHEQYF.

In this sample, this clone turned up a few times. The chain uses TRBV2 and TRBJ1-5; tentatively, D is TRBD1 (5 bases). The CDR3 runs 15 residues. The V gene's germline CDR1 is SNHLY and CDR2 FYNNEI. The V gene lost 3 bases and the J gene lost 2 bases, with 11 bases spanning the gap. The CDR3 DNA sequence: TGTGCCAGCAGTGATAATCAGGGAGGCAATCAGCCCCAGCATTTT. It translates to CASSDNQGGNQPQHF.

J is TRBJ1-2 and V is TRBV4-1; D unclear. The CDR3 has 15 residues. V shed 0 bases and J shed 7 bases, with 15 bases lying between them. CDR1 is MGHRA and CDR2 is YSYEKL in the germline V gene. The CDR3 DNA sequence: TGCGCCAGCAGCCAAGATACCGGGGTGGTCGGTGGCTACACCTTC. Amino acid sequence: CASSQDTGVVGGYTF.

The gene calls are TRBV10-3 and TRBJ2-3, with 10 bases lining up with TRBD2. CDR3 length: 17 amino acids. V shed 5 bases and J 0 bases; nucleotides not matched to a gene: 8. Germline CDR1 is ENHRY and CDR2 is SYGVKD. CDR3 in DNA: TGTGCCATCAGTCCTTCTAGCGGGGGCACTAGCACAGATACGCAGTATTTT. Its protein is CAISPSSGGTSTDTQYF.

The genes are TRBV10-3 and TRBJ2-6; 8 bases line up with TRBD1. Per germline, CDR1 ENHRY and CDR2 SYGVKD. The junction had 16 bases not matched to a gene; V was cut back by 11 bases and J by 4 bases. The CDR3 loop spans 17 amino acids. CDR3 sequence (DNA): TGTGCCGTCTATGGACAGGGTTTTAAAGGGGGGGCCAACGTCCTGACTTTC. This encodes CAVYGQGFKGGANVLTF.

This chain links TRBV3-1 (or the pseudogene TRBV3-2) with TRBJ2-7; no firm D call. Germline loops: CDR1 LGHDT, CDR2 YNNKEL (reference sequence). The CDR3 covers 15 residues. V lost 1 base, J lost 3 bases, and 13 bases lay in between. This chain's CDR3 is CASSQVLGNSYEQYF. In DNA form, the CDR3 reads TGTGCCAGCAGCCAAGTTCTGGGGAATAGCTACGAGCAGTACTTC.

The chain carries TRBV18 and TRBJ2-1; 12 nucleotides match TRBD2. CDR3 length: 17 amino acids. Unmatched junction bases numbered 7, after V lost 2 bases and J lost 5 bases. Germline V CDR1 and CDR2: KGHSH, LQKENI. Here the CDR3 reads CASSPRLAGGFDNEQFF. As DNA, the CDR3 is TGTGCCAGCTCACCAAGGCTAGCGGGGGGGTTCGACAATGAGCAGTTCTTC.

The chain links TRBV5-4 to TRBJ1-3; TRBD1 aligns across 7 bases. CDR1 is SGHNT and CDR2 is YYREEE in the germline V gene (reference sequence). Trimming removed 4 bases from V and 4 bases from J; junction bases left unmatched: 8. The CDR3 contains 15 residues. The CDR3 protein is CASSTDRVWGNTIYF. CDR3 nucleotide sequence: TGTGCCAGCAGCACAGACAGGGTTTGGGGAAACACCATATATTTT. Full variable domain (outside the CDR3, taken from reference TRBV5-4 and TRBJ1-3): ETGVTQSPTHLIKTRGQQVTLRCSSQSGHNTVSWYQQALGQGPQFIFQYYREEENGRGNFPPRFSGLQFPNYSSELNVNALELDDSALYLCASSTDRVWGNTIYFGEGSWLTVV.

The V gene is TRBV10-3, the J gene TRBJ1-4; 7 bases are shared with TRBD1. The V gene's germline CDR1 is ENHRY and CDR2 SYGVKD. The J segment lost 4 bases and the V segment lost 6 bases, leaving 5 bases of the junction unmatched. The CDR3 loop spans 14 amino acids. The CDR3 loop reads CAIRPTGSNEKLFF. DNA for the CDR3: TGTGCCATCAGGCCGACAGGGAGTAATGAAAAACTGTTTTTT.

The rearrangement links TRBV5-1 to TRBJ2-7, with D maybe TRBD1 (6 bases). The CDR3 totals 15 residues. Germline CDR1 is SGHRS and CDR2 is YFSETQ. V gave up 0 bases and J gave up 0 bases, with 10 bases separating them. This chain's CDR3 is CASSLEWDNSYEQYF. In DNA, the CDR3 is TGCGCCAGCAGCTTGGAGTGGGACAACTCCTACGAGCAGTACTTC.

The chain uses TRBV5-1 and TRBJ2-5; possibly TRBD1 or TRBD2 for D (5 bases each). Trimming stripped 0 bases from V and 2 bases from J, with 17 bases between. This CDR3 has 17 amino acids. The germline V gene encodes CDR1 SGHRS and CDR2 YFSETQ. This chain's CDR3 is CASSLAGVAGTQETQYF. For the CDR3, the DNA is TGCGCCAGCAGCTTGGCCGGGGTTGCAGGGACGCAAGAGACCCAGTACTTC. The whole variable domain, remainder taken from reference TRBV5-1 and TRBJ2-5, is KAGVTQTPRYLIKTRGQQVTLSCSPISGHRSVSWYQQTPGQGLQFLFEYFSETQRNKGNFPGRFSGRQFSNSRSEMNVSTLELGDSALYLCASSLAGVAGTQETQYFGPGTRLLVL.

The V and J genes are TRBV12-2 and TRBJ1-5. TRBV12-2 has pseudogene status. The CDR3 consists of 16 residues. The CDR3 nucleotides read TGTGCAAGGCGCTTAGAGGGGGGCAGGGGGGGGCAGCCCCAGCATTTT. Encoded protein: CARRLEGGRGGQPQHF.

The rearrangement joins TRBV6-5 to TRBJ1-4; 8 bases map to TRBD1. CDR3 length: 16 amino acids. Per germline, CDR1 MNHEY and CDR2 SVGAGI. The ends lost 4 bases at V and 3 bases at J; junction bases unmatched: 7. The CDR3 DNA follows: TGTGCCAGCAGTTCCCGGCAGGACAGGGCTAATGAAAAACTGTTTTTT. Encoded protein: CASSSRQDRANEKLFF.

The chain has TRBV9 and TRBJ2-5, with 8 bases aligning to TRBD2. V was clipped by 2 bases and J by 0 bases; unmatched bases: 3. CDR3 length equals 15 residues. Per the germline V gene, CDR1 is SGDLS and CDR2 is YYNGEE. CDR3 amino acids: CASSVSGLDQETQYF. The CDR3 coding sequence is TGTGCCAGCAGCGTTTCGGGACTAGACCAAGAGACCCAGTACTTC.

The chain carries TRBV5-1 and TRBJ1-5, with 7 nucleotides matching TRBD1. The V gene end was trimmed by 7 bases and the J gene end by 6 bases; junction bases not matched to a gene: 10. The CDR3 sequence is 14 residues long. The germline gives CDR1 SGHRS, CDR2 YFSETQ. CDR3 coding DNA: TGCGCCAGCTCACAGGGGAGGGTGAGTCAGCCCCAGCATTTT. This codes for CASSQGRVSQPQHF.